The T cell receptor (beta chain) under discussion was sequenced for a study of OX40 agonist ivuxolimab in advanced cancers. Overall study results and limits: Average numbers of expanded clones were greater in CD8+ T cells than in CD4+.

As concerns this clone: What it binds is unknown.

Sequencing used immunoSEQ multiplex PCR; TCRdb keeps in-frame clones, though not all of them. The sample holds tens of thousands of clones, around four fifths seen once. The sequence came from an adult with an advanced solid tumor such as melanoma, head and neck, liver or kidney cancer. The specimen was CD4+ or CD8+ T cells sorted from blood, collected in a trial of the OX40 agonist ivuxolimab.

The CDR3 loop is CASSIRFQGSPSPLHF. CDR3 DNA: TGTGCCAGTAGTATACGGTTTCAGGGGTCTCCGTCACCCCTCCACTTT. The chain has TRBV19 and TRBJ1-6, with D possibly being TRBD1 (6 bases). The CDR3 length is 16 residues. Germline values: CDR1 LNHDA, CDR2 SQIVND (reference sequence). The V gene lost 2 bases and the J gene lost 10 bases, with 18 bases spanning the gap.